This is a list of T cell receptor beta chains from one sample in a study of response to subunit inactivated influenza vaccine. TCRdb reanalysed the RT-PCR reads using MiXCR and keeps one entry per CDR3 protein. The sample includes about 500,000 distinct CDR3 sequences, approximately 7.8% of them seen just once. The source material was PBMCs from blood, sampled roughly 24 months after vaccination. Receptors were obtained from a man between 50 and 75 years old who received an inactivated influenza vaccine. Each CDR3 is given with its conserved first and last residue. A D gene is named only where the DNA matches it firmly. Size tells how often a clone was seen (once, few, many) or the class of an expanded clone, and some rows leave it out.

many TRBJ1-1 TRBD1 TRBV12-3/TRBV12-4 CASSPDRDTEAFF TGTGCCAGCAGTCCCGACAGGGACACTGAAGCTTTCTTT
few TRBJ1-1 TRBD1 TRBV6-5 CASSSGDSEAFF TGTGCCAGCAGTTCGGGGGACAGTGAAGCTTTCTTT
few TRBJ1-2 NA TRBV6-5 CASSYAGGGSYGYTF TGTGCCAGCAGTTACGCCGGGGGGGGCAGTTATGGCTACACCTTC
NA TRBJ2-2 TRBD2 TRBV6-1 CASGRGTNTGELFF TGTGCCAGCGGGAGGGGCACTAACACCGGGGAGCTGTTTTTT
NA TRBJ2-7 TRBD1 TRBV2 CASSERDSSPQYF TGTGCCAGCAGTGAACGGGACAGCTCCCCGCAGTACTTC
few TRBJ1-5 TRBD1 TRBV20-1 CSARRGTDSNQPQHF TGCAGTGCTAGACGAGGGACAGATAGCAATCAGCCCCAGCATTTT
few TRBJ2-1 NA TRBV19 CASSRQREQFF TGTGCCAGTAGTCGACAGCGGGAGCAGTTCTTC
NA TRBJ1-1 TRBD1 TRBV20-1 CSATPGTANTEAFF TGCAGTGCTACCCCCGGGACAGCGAACACTGAAGCTTTCTTT
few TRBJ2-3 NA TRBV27 CASSTPAGGTNTDTQYF TGTGCCAGCAGTACCCCCGCGGGCGGAACTAACACAGATACGCAGTATTTT
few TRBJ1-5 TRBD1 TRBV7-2 CASSLTTGMGQPQHF TGTGCCAGCAGCTTAACGACAGGGATGGGACAGCCCCAGCATTTT
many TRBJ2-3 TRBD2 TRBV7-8 CASSLGGGARTDTQYF TGTGCCAGCAGCTTAGGCGGGGGGGCCCGGACAGATACGCAGTATTTT
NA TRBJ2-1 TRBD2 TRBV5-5 CASSLAGLAGGRNEQFF TGTGCCAGCAGCTTGGCGGGACTAGCGGGGGGGCGCAATGAGCAGTTCTTC
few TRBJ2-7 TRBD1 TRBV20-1 CSARDSRTGKYEQYF TGCAGTGCTAGAGATTCCAGGACAGGAAAATACGAGCAGTACTTC
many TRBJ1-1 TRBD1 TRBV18 CASSDRGLDTEAFF TGTGCCAGCTCAGACAGGGGGCTCGACACTGAAGCTTTCTTT
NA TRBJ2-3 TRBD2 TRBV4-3 CASSQDFGEGDTQYF TGCGCCAGCAGCCAAGATTTCGGGGAGGGAGATACGCAGTATTTT
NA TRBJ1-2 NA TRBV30 CAWSGGRNYGYTF TGTGCCTGGAGTGGTGGCAGGAACTATGGCTACACCTTC
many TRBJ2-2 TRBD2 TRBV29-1 CSVSGLAGVSGELFF TGCAGCGTATCCGGACTAGCGGGAGTAAGCGGGGAGCTGTTTTTT
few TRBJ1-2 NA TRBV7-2 CAGKGGSGYGYTF TGTGCCGGAAAGGGGGGGAGTGGCTATGGCTACACCTTC
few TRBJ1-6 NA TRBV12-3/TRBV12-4 CASRGYNSPLHF TGTGCCAGCAGGGGTTATAATTCACCCCTCCACTTT
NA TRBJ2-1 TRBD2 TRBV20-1 CSAATGRGYNEQFF TGCAGTGCCGCGACCGGGAGGGGTTACAATGAGCAGTTCTTC